The 5 T cell receptor beta chains reported below all come from one sample, sequenced in a study of T cells in Graves' hyperthyroidism and ophthalmopathy. Using RNA transcripts as the source, TCR beta CDR3 regions were amplified. The TCR CDR3 was amplified in a first-round RT-PCR using the HTBI primer set. In TCRdb, the multiplex PCR reads were re-called with MiXCR into one record per CDR3 protein. The sample lists fewer than 450,000 distinct CDR3 sequences; about 14% were seen once. Source material: blood. The receptor set was obtained from a man in his forties or fifties with Graves' ophthalmopathy.

In its sample, this clonotype was seen many times. The rearrangement links TRBV20-1 to TRBJ2-5, with D perhaps matching TRBD2 (6 bases). The germline V gene encodes CDR1 DFQATT and CDR2 SNEGSKA (reference sequence). Trimming shortened V by 5 bases and J by 3 bases, and 13 bases separated the two germline ends. CDR3 length: 13 amino acids. CDR3 amino acids: CSARGTLKETQYF. Written as DNA, the CDR3 is TGCAGTGCTCGCGGGACTCTTAAAGAGACCCAGTACTTC.

A few counts support this clonotype. The chain carries TRBV5-4 and TRBJ2-1, with TRBD2 identical over 7 bases. Germline CDR1 and CDR2: SGHNT and YYREEE (reference sequence). V shed 2 bases and J 10 bases; nucleotides not matched to a gene: 6. This CDR3 is 13 amino acids long. The CDR3 sequence: CASSFTGGVEQFF. CDR3 bases: TGTGCCAGCAGCTTTACGGGAGGAGTCGAGCAGTTCTTC.

This clonotype came up a few times. J is TRBJ1-6 and V is TRBV7-9, with D possibly being TRBD1 (5 bases). Germline V CDR1 and CDR2: SEHNR, FQNEAQ (reference sequence). V gave up 3 bases and J gave up 5 bases, with 8 bases separating them. The CDR3 runs to 14 residues. This CDR3 reads CASSFGTNNSPLHF. DNA of the CDR3: TGTGCCAGCAGCTTCGGGACCAATAATTCACCCCTCCACTTT.

In this sample, this clonotype turned up a few times. This chain uses TRBV15 with TRBJ2-1, with TRBD2 matching 10 bases. Germline assignment: CDR1 LNHNV and CDR2 YYDKDF (reference sequence). This CDR3 region has 15 residues. V lost 4 bases and J lost 4; bases outside the gene matches: 4. The CDR3 DNA is TGTGCCACCAGCACTGGACTAGCGGATTACAATGAGCAGTTCTTC. Translating it yields CATSTGLADYNEQFF.

Details on this clonotype: A junction boundary mismatches the germline segment, possibly from a read error. This sequence joins TRBV5-6 and TRBJ1-2; D is undetermined. Germline CDR1 and CDR2: SGHDT and YYEEEE. There are 14 residues in the CDR3. CDR3 sequence reads: CVSSLVGANYGYTF. In DNA, the CDR3 is TGTGTCAGCAGCTTGGTCGGGGCTAACTATGGCTACACCTTC.